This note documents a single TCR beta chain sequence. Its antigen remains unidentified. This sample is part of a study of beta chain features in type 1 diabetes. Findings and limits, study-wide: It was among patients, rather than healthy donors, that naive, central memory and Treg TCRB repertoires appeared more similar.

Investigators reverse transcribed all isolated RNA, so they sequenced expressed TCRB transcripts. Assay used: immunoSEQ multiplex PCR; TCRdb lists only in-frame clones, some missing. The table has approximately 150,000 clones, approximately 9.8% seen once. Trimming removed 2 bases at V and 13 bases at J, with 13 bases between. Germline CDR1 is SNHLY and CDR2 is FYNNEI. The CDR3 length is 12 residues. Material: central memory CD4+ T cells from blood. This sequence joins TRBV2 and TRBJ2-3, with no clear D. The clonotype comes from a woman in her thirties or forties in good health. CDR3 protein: CASSESAPEKYF. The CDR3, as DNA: TGTGCCAGCAGTGAAAGCGCACCTGAGAAGTATTTT.